This TCR beta chain was sequenced for a study of T cell responses to AZD1222 COVID-19 vaccine. Whole-study results and caveats: Baseline seropositivity occurred in only six AZD1222 recipients.

Only in-frame clones appear in the TCRdb table, and some are missing; sequencing was by immunoSEQ multiplex PCR. The sample gives roughly 120,000 clones, less than 90% of which show up once; approximately 9.2% is in the top ten. As for this clone: Its specificity is unknown.

Germline CDR1 SGHVS, CDR2 FQNEAQ. The V gene lost 1 base and the J gene lost 4 bases, with 20 bases spanning the gap. The CDR3 consists of 18 residues. The source material was peripheral blood, sampled on day 0 of AZD1222 vaccination. V and J are TRBV7-8 and TRBJ1-5, with TRBD1 as a possible D gene (6 bases). This TCR was recovered from an adult in good health. CDR3 DNA sequence: TGTGCCAGCAGCTTAGGGCAGGCGGCAGGGGTAAGAAATCAGCCCCAGCATTTT. It is translated as CASSLGQAAGVRNQPQHF. The whole variable domain, remainder taken from reference TRBV7-8 and TRBJ1-5, is GAGVSQSPRYKVAKRGQDVALRCDPISGHVSLFWYQQALGQGPEFLTYFQNEAQLDKSGLPSDRFFAERPEGSVSTLKIQRTQQEDSAVYLCASSLGQAAGVRNQPQHFGDGTRLSIL.